Listed here are 12 T cell receptor beta chains from one sample, sequenced in a study of OX40 agonist ivuxolimab in advanced cancers. Clones were read by immunoSEQ multiplex PCR, and TCRdb kept only the in-frame ones, dropping some. The sample shows almost 45,000 clones, 88% of them seen only once. This material consisted of CD4+ or CD8+ T cells sorted from blood, taken in a trial of the OX40 agonist ivuxolimab. The origin of the receptors is an adult with an advanced solid tumor such as melanoma, head and neck, liver or kidney cancer.

The gene calls are TRBV7-6 and TRBJ1-1; D uncertain. Germline lookup yields CDR1 SGHVS and CDR2 FNYEAQ. This CDR3 has 13 residues. Trimming stripped 1 base from V and 6 bases from J, with 9 bases between. The CDR3 bases are TGTGCCAGCAGCTTAGAACAAGGCGCTGAAGCTTTCTTT. Translated: CASSLEQGAEAFF.

The chain couples TRBV27 to TRBJ2-1, with D maybe TRBD1 (5 bases). With 5 bases removed from V and 9 bases from J, the gap between germline ends came to 17 bases. This CDR3 comprises 14 residues. CDR1 and CDR2 (germline): MNHEY, SMNVEV (reference sequence). CDR3 nucleotide sequence: TGTGCCAGCAGTGGTGGAGCCTCCCAGGGTGAGCAGTTCTTC. Its protein is CASSGGASQGEQFF.

The rearrangement uses TRBV7-2 and TRBJ1-1; 7 nucleotides agree with TRBD1. Germline CDR1 reads SGHTA; CDR2 reads FQGNSA. Unmatched junction bases numbered 14, after V lost 4 bases and J lost 0 bases. The CDR3 has 18 residues. CDR3 amino acids: CASSSNPPMTGLNTEAFF. CDR3 sequence (DNA): TGTGCCAGCAGCTCCAATCCCCCAATGACAGGGTTGAACACTGAAGCTTTCTTT.

V is TRBV10-3 and J is TRBJ2-1, with D possibly being TRBD1 or TRBD2 (5 bases each). The germline CDR1 and CDR2 sequences are ENHRY and SYGVKD. Trimming stripped 4 bases from V and 7 bases from J, with 14 bases between. This CDR3 spans 14 amino acids. CDR3 sequence (DNA): TGTGCCATCAGTGGGGGGAGTGCCGCAAATGAGCAGTTCTTC. Encoded protein: CAISGGSAANEQFF.

The CDR3 DNA sequence: TGCGCCAGCAGCCAAGAAGCCGGATCCTACGAGCAGTACTTC. This translates into CASSQEAGSYEQYF. The chain recombines TRBV4-3 with TRBJ2-7; D ambiguous. The length of the CDR3 is 14 residues. Germline V lookup: CDR1 LGHNA, CDR2 YSLEER. V was cut by 0 bases and J by 1 base, with 7 bases left in between.

This clone was detected once. This rearrangement joins TRBV15 to TRBJ2-7; D uncertain. Trimming removed 1 base from V and 1 base from J, with 5 bases in between. The length of the CDR3 is 13 residues. Per the germline V gene, CDR1 is LNHNV and CDR2 is YYDKDF (reference sequence). The CDR3 region has the DNA TGTGCCACCAGCAGAGGCGTTTCCTACGAGCAGTACTTC. Protein product: CATSRGVSYEQYF.

The chain uses TRBV7-8 and TRBJ1-3; 8 bases are shared with TRBD1. Trimming at V came to 5 bases and at J to 4 bases, leaving 19 bases not matched to a gene. The germline V gene has CDR1 SGHVS and CDR2 FQNEAQ. The CDR3 runs 19 residues. In DNA, the CDR3 is TGTGCCAGCAGCCTGACCCGGACAGGGCTCCGATCGTCCGGAAACACCATATATTTT. Its protein product is CASSLTRTGLRSSGNTIYF.

This chain joins TRBV9 and TRBJ2-6, with TRBD1 identical over 10 bases. Trimming removed 7 bases from V and 0 bases from J; junction bases left unmatched: 1. Germline lookup yields CDR1 SGDLS and CDR2 YYNGEE. This CDR3 spans 15 amino acids. The CDR3 loop reads CASGQGDSGANVLTF. The DNA for the CDR3 is TGTGCCAGCGGACAGGGGGACTCTGGGGCCAACGTCCTGACTTTC.

The chain combines TRBV5-4 with TRBJ2-7; no reliable D call. Germline V lookup: CDR1 SGHNT, CDR2 YYREEE (reference sequence). Trimming took 4 bases from V and 7 from J, leaving 15 bases between them. The CDR3 extends over 13 amino acids. Here the CDR3 reads CASSNGPTWEQYV. CDR3 DNA sequence: TGTGCCAGCAGCAACGGGCCTACCTGGGAGCAGTACGTC.

The chain joins TRBV18 to TRBJ2-5; no reliable D call. The germline CDR1 and CDR2 sequences are KGHSH and LQKENI. The CDR3 contains 12 residues. With 0 bases removed from V and 10 bases from J, the gap between germline ends came to 9 bases. CDR3 protein: CASSPPNADQYF. The CDR3 region has the DNA TGTGCCAGCTCACCACCAAATGCGGACCAGTACTTC.

The chain employs TRBV6-1 and TRBJ2-7, with D unresolved. Germline V lookup: CDR1 MNHNS, CDR2 SASEGT. V gave up 2 bases and J gave up 3 bases, with 8 bases separating them. The CDR3 consists of 13 residues. The CDR3 sequence: CASSESAGYEQYF. The CDR3 DNA follows: TGTGCCAGCAGTGAAAGCGCCGGCTACGAGCAGTACTTC.

This rearrangement joins TRBV6-5 to TRBJ2-3, with unresolved D. Germline V gene data show CDR1 as MNHEY and CDR2 as SVGAGI. This CDR3 spans 11 amino acids. Trimming left V 6 bases short and J 5 bases short, with 6 bases between. This chain's CDR3 is CASRFGDTQYF. In nucleotides, the CDR3 is TGTGCCAGCAGGTTCGGAGATACGCAGTATTTT.